This passage covers 7 T cell receptor beta chains from one sample sequenced in a study of regulatory T cells in long-lasting Graves disease. The time point was: newly diagnosed GD, antithyroid drugs for less than 3 months. PBMC-extracted RNA yielded the TCR library. With iRepertoire HTBI primers and Arm-PCR of CDR3 regions, TCR beta libraries were built. TCRdb redid the calling of the multiplex PCR reads with MiXCR, one entry per CDR3 protein. Of 400,000 to 550,000 distinct CDR3 sequences listed, about 15% are singletons. These data were likewise used in another study, on T cells in Graves' hyperthyroidism and ophthalmopathy.

Material: peripheral blood mononuclear cells (PBMCs), obtained at new diagnosis, from a patient treated with antithyroid drugs. The receptors stem from a woman aged 25 to 45 with Graves disease.

In the case of this clonotype: With a much larger clone just one base away, this may be a read error. The chain combines TRBV7-9 with TRBJ1-1; D unclear. The CDR3 has 11 residues. Germline loops: CDR1 SEHNR, CDR2 FQNEAQ (reference sequence). CDR3 sequence (DNA): TGTGTCAGCAGCGTCAACTTCGAAGCTTTCTTT. It yields the protein CVSSVNFEAFF.

This clonotype was detected many times. The rearrangement joins TRBV5-6 to TRBJ2-3, with 8 bases lining up with TRBD2. Germline CDR1 reads SGHDT; CDR2 reads YYEEEE. V lost 0 bases, J lost 4 bases, and 10 bases stayed unmatched. CDR3 length: 17 residues. The CDR3 region has the DNA TGTGCCAGCAGCTTGGGAGAGCTGAGACTAGCGTCAGATACGCAGTATTTT. The encoded protein is CASSLGELRLASDTQYF.

In the case of this clonotype: A much larger clonotype is one base distant, so this may be a read error. The chain couples TRBV7-2 to TRBJ1-6; D is perhaps TRBD1 (6 bases). Trimming shortened V by 5 bases and J by 7 bases, and 15 bases separated the two germline ends. The CDR3 runs 15 residues. Germline CDR1 is SGHTA and CDR2 is FQGNSA. CDR3 DNA: TGTGCCAGCAGCCCCACGGGGGCAGTAAATTCACCCCTCCACTTT. This sequence encodes CASSPTGAVNSPLHF. Supplemented by reference TRBV7-2 and TRBJ1-6, the full variable domain reads GAGVSQSPSNKVTEKGKDVELRCDPISGHTALYWYRQSLGQGLEFLIYFQGNSAPDKSGLPSDRFSAERTGGSVSTLTIQRTQQEDSAVYLCASSPTGAVNSPLHFGNGTRLTVT.

The V gene is TRBV20-1, the J gene TRBJ2-1; D possibly corresponds to TRBD2 (6 bases). Germline V gives CDR1 DFQATT, CDR2 SNEGSKA (reference sequence). The CDR3 spans 17 residues. Trimming removed 0 bases from V and 0 bases from J, with 15 bases in between. CDR3 DNA sequence: TGCAGTGCTAGAGATCGGAGCGGGTCCAGCTCCTACAATGAGCAGTTCTTC. Translating gives CSARDRSGSSSYNEQFF.

Worth noting for this clonotype: This may come from a read error, since a much larger clone is one base off. The conserved closing phenylalanine or tryptophan is absent in this CDR3, likely reflecting a read error. The CDR3 DNA reads TGTGCCAGCAGTCCCCAACTTACCTACGAGCAGTACCTC. Amino acids: CASSPQLTYEQYL. The chain links TRBV7-9 to TRBJ2-7; D not certain. From germline, CDR1 is SEHNR and CDR2 FQNEAQ (reference sequence). Trimming stripped 6 bases from V and 2 bases from J, with 11 bases between. This CDR3 comprises 13 residues.

Of note for this clonotype: A far larger clone is one nucleotide away, so this likely arose from a read error. The V gene is TRBV11-2, the J gene TRBJ2-1; 9 bases line up with TRBD1. The J call may not be correct, given that the DNA end is closer to TRBJ2-5. Germline V gene data show CDR1 as SGHAT and CDR2 as FQNNGV. CDR3 size: 15 residues. CDR3 nucleotide sequence: TGTGCCAGCGGCATTCCGACAGGGGGGCAAGAGACCCAGTACTTC. The encoded protein is CASGIPTGGQETQYF.

In this sample, this clonotype turned up many times. This chain joins TRBV3-1 and TRBJ1-5, with 7 bases matching TRBD1. Trimming removed 2 bases from V and 7 bases from J; junction bases left unmatched: 8. Germline CDR1 LGHDT, CDR2 YNNKEL (reference sequence). This CDR3 region has 15 residues. CDR3 region: CASSQRQGGIQPQHF. The CDR3 region has the DNA TGTGCCAGCAGCCAACGACAGGGCGGGATACAGCCCCAGCATTTT.